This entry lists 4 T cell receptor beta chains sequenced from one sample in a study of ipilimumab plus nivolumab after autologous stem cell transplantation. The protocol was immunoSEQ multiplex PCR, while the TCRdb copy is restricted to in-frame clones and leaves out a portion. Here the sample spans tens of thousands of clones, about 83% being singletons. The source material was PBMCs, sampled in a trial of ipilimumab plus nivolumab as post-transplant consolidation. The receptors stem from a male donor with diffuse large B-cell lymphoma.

CDR3: CASSRTTSGGYTGELFF. Here the CDR3 DNA reads TGTGCCAGCAGTCGCACGACTAGCGGAGGTTACACCGGGGAGCTGTTTTTT. V usage is TRBV7-6 and J usage is TRBJ2-2, with 9 nucleotides matching TRBD2. The CDR3 runs 17 residues. Germline CDR1 reads SGHVS; CDR2 reads FNYEAQ. After removal of 6 bases from V and 3 bases from J, the junction contained 11 bases not matched to a gene.

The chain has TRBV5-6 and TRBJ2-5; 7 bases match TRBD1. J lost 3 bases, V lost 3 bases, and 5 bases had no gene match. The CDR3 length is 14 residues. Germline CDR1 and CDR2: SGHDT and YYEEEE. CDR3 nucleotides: TGTGCCAGCAGCTCGAGGGACAGCAAAGAGACCCAGTACTTC. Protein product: CASSSRDSKETQYF.

The CDR3: CASIRSGFVGNTIYF. Written as DNA, the CDR3 is TGTGCCAGCATCAGGTCAGGGTTTGTTGGAAACACCATATATTTT. The V call is TRBV6-1, the J call TRBJ1-3; weak D call: TRBD1 (5 bases). The CDR3 has 15 amino acids. V was pared by 7 bases and J by 3 bases, with 16 bases between. CDR1 is MNHNS and CDR2 is SASEGT in the germline V gene.

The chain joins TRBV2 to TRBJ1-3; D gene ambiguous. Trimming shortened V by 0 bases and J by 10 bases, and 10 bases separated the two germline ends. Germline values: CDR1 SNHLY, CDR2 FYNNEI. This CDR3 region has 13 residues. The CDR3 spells CASSEAGPRTIYF. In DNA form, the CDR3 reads TGTGCCAGCAGTGAAGCAGGCCCCCGGACCATATATTTT. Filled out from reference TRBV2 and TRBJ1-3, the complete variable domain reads EPEVTQTPSHQVTQMGQEVILRCVPISNHLYFYWYRQILGQKVEFLVSFYNNEISEKSEIFDDQFSVERPDGSNFTLKIRSTKLEDSAMYFCASSEAGPRTIYFGEGSWLTVV.